The clone carrying this T cell receptor beta chain was seen more than once but under ten times. Its antigen is not known. The data derive from a study of a mutant IDH1 vaccine in newly diagnosed glioma. The wider study: Treatment recipients were about 62% male and around 38% female, and their mean age was roughly 40 years.

Generated by immunoSEQ multiplex PCR, the TCRdb table keeps only in-frame clones and is missing some. The sample holds approximately 41,000 clones, 91% seen once. V lost 1 base, J lost 11 bases, and 14 bases lay in between. Germline assignment: CDR1 SGHTA and CDR2 FQGNSA. This CDR3 is 13 amino acids long. The sample's time point: week 23, last vaccination. Topical imiquimod was applied with each vaccine dose, which held 300 ug of mutant IDH1 20-mer peptide. The rearrangement joins TRBV7-2 to TRBJ1-1, with D unclear. Source: PBMCs, taken from a glioma patient whose treatment included an IDH1 peptide vaccine. This TCR was recovered from a man in his fifties or sixties with glioma. CDR3 sequence: CASSLVGGIGAFF. The CDR3 nucleotides read TGTGCCAGCAGCTTAGTGGGAGGGATTGGGGCTTTCTTT. Drawing the rest from reference TRBV7-2 and TRBJ1-1, the complete variable domain is GAGVSQSPSNKVTEKGKDVELRCDPISGHTALYWYRQSLGQGLEFLIYFQGNSAPDKSGLPSDRFSAERTGGSVSTLTIQRTQQEDSAVYLCASSLVGGIGAFFGQGTRLTVV.